This is a list of T cell receptor beta chains from one sample in a study of cytomegalovirus exposure and HLA in healthy donors. The method was immunoSEQ multiplex PCR; TCRdb's version includes in-frame clones alone and lacks a portion of them. Of 120,000 or so clones detected, about 79% appear once; the ten largest clones hold 3% to 3.5%. The material sequenced was PBMCs. The receptors derive from a woman between 45 and 60 years old in good health and CMV-seronegative. The CDR3 runs from the conserved cysteine through the conserved F or W. D genes are given only for firm matches. Where a row states a size, it is once, few, many or the class of an expanded clone; other rows omit it.

j_gene,v_gene,d_gene,abundance,CDR3nt,CDR3aa
TRBJ2-5,TRBV7-2,-,-,TGTGCCAGCAGCCTACAGGGTATTGAGACCCAGTACTTC,CASSLQGIETQYF
TRBJ2-1,TRBV6-1,TRBD2,-,TGTGCCAGCCACCAATGGGCGGGAGGGCCGGATGAGCAGTTCTTC,CASHQWAGGPDEQFF
TRBJ2-5,TRBV6-4,TRBD2,few,TGTGCCAGCAGTGAATTTGGACTAGCGGGTCGGGAGACCCAGTACTTC,CASSEFGLAGRETQYF
TRBJ2-1,TRBV28,-,-,TGTGCCAGCAGTTTGCGACTCTTTAGGTTCTTC,CASSLRLFRFF
TRBJ2-7,TRBV4-3,TRBD2,-,TGCGCCAGCAGCCAAGATCCTAGCGGGAGTTCCTACGAGCAGTACTTC,CASSQDPSGSSYEQYF
TRBJ1-4,TRBV4-3,-,few,TGCGCCAGCAGCCAAGATTCCCCCAGAGCAGGATGGAATGAAAAACTGTTTTTT,CASSQDSPRAGWNEKLFF
TRBJ2-2,TRBV7-2,-,-,TGTGCCAGCAGCTTAGAGCAGGGCACCGGGGAGCTGTTTTTT,CASSLEQGTGELFF
TRBJ1-2,TRBV5-4,TRBD1,few,TGTGCCAGCAGCTTCCGGGACAGGGGTTTCTATGGCTACACCTTC,CASSFRDRGFYGYTF
TRBJ2-5,TRBV6-5,-,-,TGTGCCAGCAATTTCGGGAGAGCAGGAGAGACCCAGTACTTC,CASNFGRAGETQYF
TRBJ1-5,TRBV7-2,TRBD1,-,TGTGCCAGCAGCTTTGGACAGGGCAAGGGCAATCAGCCCCAGCATTTT,CASSFGQGKGNQPQHF
TRBJ1-2,TRBV28,TRBD1,-,TGTGCCACCAGAAACGACAGGGGGAATGGCTACACCTTC,CATRNDRGNGYTF
TRBJ2-5,TRBV21-1,-,-,TGTGCCAGCAGCAAAGTGGGGACTAGCGGGAGAGGATTGGAGACCCAGTACTTC,CASSKVGTSGRGLETQYF
TRBJ2-7,TRBV28,-,once,TGTGCCAGCAGTTCCTCTACCTACGAGCAGTACTTC,CASSSSTYEQYF
TRBJ2-1,TRBV7-2,TRBD2,-,TGTGCCAGCAGCTTAACTAGCGGGGCCTACAATGAGCAGTTCTTC,CASSLTSGAYNEQFF
TRBJ2-5,TRBV6-1,-,-,TGTGCCAGCGGCGGAGGAGTCCAAGAGACCCAGTACTTC,CASGGGVQETQYF
TRBJ2-4,TRBV5-1,TRBD1,-,TGCGCCAGCAGCTCCTTAAGCAGGGGGCGCAAAAACATTCAGTACTTC,CASSSLSRGRKNIQYF
TRBJ2-1,TRBV6-6,-,-,TGTGCCAGCAGTTATACGGGAGATGAGCAGTTCTTC,CASSYTGDEQFF
TRBJ2-3,TRBV11-3,TRBD1,-,TGTGCCAGCAGCTTAGAGCAGGGGGCAGATACGCAGTATTTT,CASSLEQGADTQYF
TRBJ2-7,TRBV10-3,-,-,TGTGCCATCAGTGAGAGCCTCTACGAGCAGTACTTC,CAISESLYEQYF
TRBJ1-1,TRBV4-1,TRBD1,-,TGCGCCAGCAGCCGAGACAGGGTTTCGGGCACTGAAGCTTTCTTT,CASSRDRVSGTEAFF
TRBJ1-5,TRBV19,-,-,TGTGCCAGTAAAGGTCTAGACTTATTGCATTTT,CASKGLDLLHF
TRBJ2-1,TRBV6-6,TRBD2,-,TGTGCCAGCAGCCCCGCTTTAGCGGGTCTAGACAATGAGCAGTTCTTC,CASSPALAGLDNEQFF
TRBJ2-1,TRBV5-6,TRBD2,once,TGTGCCAGCAGCGCTTCTAGCGGGAGCCCCAATGAGCAGTTCTTC,CASSASSGSPNEQFF
TRBJ1-2,TRBV27,-,-,TGTGCCAGCAGGGGACTCGGACTGAGCACTGGCTACACCTTC,CASRGLGLSTGYTF
TRBJ2-2,TRBV2,TRBD2,-,TGTGCCAGCAGTCCGGGACTAGCACGGACCGGGGAGCTGTTTTTT,CASSPGLARTGELFF
TRBJ2-7,TRBV7-2,TRBD1,-,TGTGCCAGCAGCGTCCGGGACAGGGGCTCCTACGAGCAGTACTTC,CASSVRDRGSYEQYF
TRBJ2-2,TRBV6-4,TRBD2,-,TGTGCCAGCAGTGACGGACTAGAGAGCGGGGAGCTGTTTTTT,CASSDGLESGELFF
TRBJ1-2,TRBV27,-,-,TGTGCCAGCAGTTTAAACAGGGTCCATGGCTACACCTTC,CASSLNRVHGYTF
TRBJ2-7,TRBV2,-,-,TGTGCCAGCAGTATGTACAGGATCTACGAGCAGTACTTC,CASSMYRIYEQYF
TRBJ2-7,TRBV27,-,-,TGTGCCAGCAGTTCTGTGGGAGGCTACGAGCAGTACTTC,CASSSVGGYEQYF
TRBJ1-3,TRBV4-3,TRBD1,-,TGCGCCAGCAGCCAAGATGGGGAAGGGGGCTTTGGAAACACCATATATTTT,CASSQDGEGGFGNTIYF
TRBJ2-3,TRBV7-3,TRBD2,-,TGTGCCAGCAGCCGGTTAGCGGGAGGAATAGATACGCAGTATTTT,CASSRLAGGIDTQYF
TRBJ2-7,TRBV27,-,-,TGTGCCAGCAGGGGGGACTCCTACTACGAGCAGTACTTC,CASRGDSYYEQYF
TRBJ1-5,TRBV28,TRBD1,once,TGTGCCAGCAGTTTAACCGGGACAGGGCGCAATCAGCCCCAGCATTTT,CASSLTGTGRNQPQHF
TRBJ1-3,TRBV7-8,-,many,TGTGCCAGCACCTTATCTATCTCTGGAAACACCATATATTTT,CASTLSISGNTIYF
TRBJ1-4,TRBV9,-,-,TGTGCCAGCAGCGTATCCCCCGACAGTGAAAAGCTGTTTTTT,CASSVSPDSEKLFF
TRBJ2-4,TRBV29-1,-,-,TGCAGCGTTGAGGCAGGCTTAGCCAAAAACATTCAGTACTTC,CSVEAGLAKNIQYF
TRBJ1-1,TRBV6-5,-,once,TGTGCCAGCAGACCAGGGGCCCCGGGTACTGAAGCTTTCTTT,CASRPGAPGTEAFF
TRBJ1-3,TRBV7-6,-,once,TGTGCCAGCAGCTCCCATACAGCTACCACCCGAAACACCATATATTTT,CASSSHTATTRNTIYF
TRBJ1-5,TRBV9,-,few,TGTGCCAGCACCGAACCCGACAGTACCCGCAGGACGAGCAATCAGCCCCAGCATTTT,CASTEPDSTRRTSNQPQHF
TRBJ1-5,TRBV28,-,once,TGTGCCAGCAGTAAACGGATAGGGAGGTTTGGTCAGCCCCAGCATTTT,CASSKRIGRFGQPQHF
TRBJ2-4,TRBV28,-,-,TGTGCCAGCAGTTTTAAGGGGAACATTCAGTACTTC,CASSFKGNIQYF
TRBJ2-2,TRBV11-3,-,-,TGTGCCAGCAGCTTTACCCCTAGCGCCGGGGAGCTGTTTTTT,CASSFTPSAGELFF
TRBJ2-1,TRBV2,-,few,TGTGCCAGCAGTGGTCGACGGGGCTCCTACAATGAGCAGTTCTTC,CASSGRRGSYNEQFF
TRBJ1-1,TRBV4-1,-,few,TGCGCCAGCAGCCAAGGGTCAGGGGCAATGAACACTGAAGCTTTCTTT,CASSQGSGAMNTEAFF
TRBJ1-4,TRBV9,-,-,TGTGCCAGCAGCGAGCCAGGCGGGAGTGAAAAACTGTTTTTT,CASSEPGGSEKLFF
TRBJ1-5,TRBV10-3,-,-,TGTGCCATCAGTGAGTCGTCTCAGGGATCTCAGCCCCAGCATTTT,CAISESSQGSQPQHF
TRBJ2-7,TRBV7-9,-,-,TGTTCCAGCAGCTACCTTTTAACCGAGAGTCCCTACGAGCAGTACTTC,CSSSYLLTESPYEQYF
TRBJ2-1,TRBV19,TRBD2,-,TGTGCCGGGTCTAGCGGGAGGGGAAATGAGCAGTTCTTC,CAGSSGRGNEQFF
TRBJ2-7,TRBV6-6,-,medium-sized,TGTGCCAGCAGTTACTCCGCAGGACAGAGCTCCTACGAGCAGTACTTC,CASSYSAGQSSYEQYF
TRBJ2-3,TRBV29-1,TRBD1,-,TGCAGCGTTGGGCAGGGGGCTGGCGATACGCAGTATTTT,CSVGQGAGDTQYF
TRBJ1-4,TRBV7-2,-,-,TGTGCCAGCAGCTTAATGCCGAGGTCCGAAAAACTGTTTTTT,CASSLMPRSEKLFF
TRBJ2-2,TRBV7-6,TRBD1,-,TGTGCCAGCAGCTACAACCCCGGGACAGGGGACACCGGGGAGCTGTTTTTT,CASSYNPGTGDTGELFF
TRBJ2-5,TRBV2,-,-,TGTGCCAGCATGGCTTTCCAAGAGACCCAGTACTTC,CASMAFQETQYF
TRBJ2-1,TRBV2,TRBD2,-,TGTGCCAGCAGTGACGCTAGCGGGAGCGCCAGCAATGAGCAGTTCTTC,CASSDASGSASNEQFF
TRBJ2-7,TRBV6-1,TRBD1,few,TGTGCCAGCAGTGAATGGGGACAGACTACCTACGAGCAGTACTTC,CASSEWGQTTYEQYF
TRBJ2-3,TRBV19,-,-,TGTGCCAGTAGTTCAGGTGCCGATACGCAGTATTTT,CASSSGADTQYF
TRBJ2-3,TRBV6-6,-,-,TGTGCCAGCAGTTACGGGGAGAGGGATACGCAGTATTTT,CASSYGERDTQYF
TRBJ2-3,TRBV2,-,once,TGTGCCAGCAGTGATGCGGGCACAGATACGCAGTATTTT,CASSDAGTDTQYF
TRBJ2-3,TRBV29-1,-,once,TGCAGCGCACGTAGAGCTAGCACAGATACGCAGTATTTT,CSARRASTDTQYF